The T cell receptor beta chain under discussion was sequenced for a study of T cell responses to AZD1222 COVID-19 vaccine. Here immunoSEQ multiplex PCR was the method, and the copy in TCRdb shows in-frame clones only, minus some. The sample lists 120,000 to 150,000 clones; around 88% were seen once. The CDR3 length is 16 residues. CDR1 and CDR2 (germline): WNHNN, SYGVQD (reference sequence). Trimming stripped 6 bases from V and 4 bases from J, with 21 bases between. Note on this clone: Its antigen is still unknown.

Study-level findings and limits: Reportedly, close to half of spike-specific TCRs are directed against unmutated variant regions. Most donors were white British, females outnumbered males, and clonal diversity was possibly underestimated.

The sequences come from peripheral blood, collected on day 0 of MenACWY control vaccination. This TCR derives from an adult in good health. J is TRBJ1-2 and V is TRBV10-1; D possibly corresponds to TRBD1 (5 bases). As DNA, the CDR3 is TGCGCCAGCAGAGGAGGCTACAGGACGGGCTGCTATGGCTACACCTTC. Its translation is CASRGGYRTGCYGYTF.